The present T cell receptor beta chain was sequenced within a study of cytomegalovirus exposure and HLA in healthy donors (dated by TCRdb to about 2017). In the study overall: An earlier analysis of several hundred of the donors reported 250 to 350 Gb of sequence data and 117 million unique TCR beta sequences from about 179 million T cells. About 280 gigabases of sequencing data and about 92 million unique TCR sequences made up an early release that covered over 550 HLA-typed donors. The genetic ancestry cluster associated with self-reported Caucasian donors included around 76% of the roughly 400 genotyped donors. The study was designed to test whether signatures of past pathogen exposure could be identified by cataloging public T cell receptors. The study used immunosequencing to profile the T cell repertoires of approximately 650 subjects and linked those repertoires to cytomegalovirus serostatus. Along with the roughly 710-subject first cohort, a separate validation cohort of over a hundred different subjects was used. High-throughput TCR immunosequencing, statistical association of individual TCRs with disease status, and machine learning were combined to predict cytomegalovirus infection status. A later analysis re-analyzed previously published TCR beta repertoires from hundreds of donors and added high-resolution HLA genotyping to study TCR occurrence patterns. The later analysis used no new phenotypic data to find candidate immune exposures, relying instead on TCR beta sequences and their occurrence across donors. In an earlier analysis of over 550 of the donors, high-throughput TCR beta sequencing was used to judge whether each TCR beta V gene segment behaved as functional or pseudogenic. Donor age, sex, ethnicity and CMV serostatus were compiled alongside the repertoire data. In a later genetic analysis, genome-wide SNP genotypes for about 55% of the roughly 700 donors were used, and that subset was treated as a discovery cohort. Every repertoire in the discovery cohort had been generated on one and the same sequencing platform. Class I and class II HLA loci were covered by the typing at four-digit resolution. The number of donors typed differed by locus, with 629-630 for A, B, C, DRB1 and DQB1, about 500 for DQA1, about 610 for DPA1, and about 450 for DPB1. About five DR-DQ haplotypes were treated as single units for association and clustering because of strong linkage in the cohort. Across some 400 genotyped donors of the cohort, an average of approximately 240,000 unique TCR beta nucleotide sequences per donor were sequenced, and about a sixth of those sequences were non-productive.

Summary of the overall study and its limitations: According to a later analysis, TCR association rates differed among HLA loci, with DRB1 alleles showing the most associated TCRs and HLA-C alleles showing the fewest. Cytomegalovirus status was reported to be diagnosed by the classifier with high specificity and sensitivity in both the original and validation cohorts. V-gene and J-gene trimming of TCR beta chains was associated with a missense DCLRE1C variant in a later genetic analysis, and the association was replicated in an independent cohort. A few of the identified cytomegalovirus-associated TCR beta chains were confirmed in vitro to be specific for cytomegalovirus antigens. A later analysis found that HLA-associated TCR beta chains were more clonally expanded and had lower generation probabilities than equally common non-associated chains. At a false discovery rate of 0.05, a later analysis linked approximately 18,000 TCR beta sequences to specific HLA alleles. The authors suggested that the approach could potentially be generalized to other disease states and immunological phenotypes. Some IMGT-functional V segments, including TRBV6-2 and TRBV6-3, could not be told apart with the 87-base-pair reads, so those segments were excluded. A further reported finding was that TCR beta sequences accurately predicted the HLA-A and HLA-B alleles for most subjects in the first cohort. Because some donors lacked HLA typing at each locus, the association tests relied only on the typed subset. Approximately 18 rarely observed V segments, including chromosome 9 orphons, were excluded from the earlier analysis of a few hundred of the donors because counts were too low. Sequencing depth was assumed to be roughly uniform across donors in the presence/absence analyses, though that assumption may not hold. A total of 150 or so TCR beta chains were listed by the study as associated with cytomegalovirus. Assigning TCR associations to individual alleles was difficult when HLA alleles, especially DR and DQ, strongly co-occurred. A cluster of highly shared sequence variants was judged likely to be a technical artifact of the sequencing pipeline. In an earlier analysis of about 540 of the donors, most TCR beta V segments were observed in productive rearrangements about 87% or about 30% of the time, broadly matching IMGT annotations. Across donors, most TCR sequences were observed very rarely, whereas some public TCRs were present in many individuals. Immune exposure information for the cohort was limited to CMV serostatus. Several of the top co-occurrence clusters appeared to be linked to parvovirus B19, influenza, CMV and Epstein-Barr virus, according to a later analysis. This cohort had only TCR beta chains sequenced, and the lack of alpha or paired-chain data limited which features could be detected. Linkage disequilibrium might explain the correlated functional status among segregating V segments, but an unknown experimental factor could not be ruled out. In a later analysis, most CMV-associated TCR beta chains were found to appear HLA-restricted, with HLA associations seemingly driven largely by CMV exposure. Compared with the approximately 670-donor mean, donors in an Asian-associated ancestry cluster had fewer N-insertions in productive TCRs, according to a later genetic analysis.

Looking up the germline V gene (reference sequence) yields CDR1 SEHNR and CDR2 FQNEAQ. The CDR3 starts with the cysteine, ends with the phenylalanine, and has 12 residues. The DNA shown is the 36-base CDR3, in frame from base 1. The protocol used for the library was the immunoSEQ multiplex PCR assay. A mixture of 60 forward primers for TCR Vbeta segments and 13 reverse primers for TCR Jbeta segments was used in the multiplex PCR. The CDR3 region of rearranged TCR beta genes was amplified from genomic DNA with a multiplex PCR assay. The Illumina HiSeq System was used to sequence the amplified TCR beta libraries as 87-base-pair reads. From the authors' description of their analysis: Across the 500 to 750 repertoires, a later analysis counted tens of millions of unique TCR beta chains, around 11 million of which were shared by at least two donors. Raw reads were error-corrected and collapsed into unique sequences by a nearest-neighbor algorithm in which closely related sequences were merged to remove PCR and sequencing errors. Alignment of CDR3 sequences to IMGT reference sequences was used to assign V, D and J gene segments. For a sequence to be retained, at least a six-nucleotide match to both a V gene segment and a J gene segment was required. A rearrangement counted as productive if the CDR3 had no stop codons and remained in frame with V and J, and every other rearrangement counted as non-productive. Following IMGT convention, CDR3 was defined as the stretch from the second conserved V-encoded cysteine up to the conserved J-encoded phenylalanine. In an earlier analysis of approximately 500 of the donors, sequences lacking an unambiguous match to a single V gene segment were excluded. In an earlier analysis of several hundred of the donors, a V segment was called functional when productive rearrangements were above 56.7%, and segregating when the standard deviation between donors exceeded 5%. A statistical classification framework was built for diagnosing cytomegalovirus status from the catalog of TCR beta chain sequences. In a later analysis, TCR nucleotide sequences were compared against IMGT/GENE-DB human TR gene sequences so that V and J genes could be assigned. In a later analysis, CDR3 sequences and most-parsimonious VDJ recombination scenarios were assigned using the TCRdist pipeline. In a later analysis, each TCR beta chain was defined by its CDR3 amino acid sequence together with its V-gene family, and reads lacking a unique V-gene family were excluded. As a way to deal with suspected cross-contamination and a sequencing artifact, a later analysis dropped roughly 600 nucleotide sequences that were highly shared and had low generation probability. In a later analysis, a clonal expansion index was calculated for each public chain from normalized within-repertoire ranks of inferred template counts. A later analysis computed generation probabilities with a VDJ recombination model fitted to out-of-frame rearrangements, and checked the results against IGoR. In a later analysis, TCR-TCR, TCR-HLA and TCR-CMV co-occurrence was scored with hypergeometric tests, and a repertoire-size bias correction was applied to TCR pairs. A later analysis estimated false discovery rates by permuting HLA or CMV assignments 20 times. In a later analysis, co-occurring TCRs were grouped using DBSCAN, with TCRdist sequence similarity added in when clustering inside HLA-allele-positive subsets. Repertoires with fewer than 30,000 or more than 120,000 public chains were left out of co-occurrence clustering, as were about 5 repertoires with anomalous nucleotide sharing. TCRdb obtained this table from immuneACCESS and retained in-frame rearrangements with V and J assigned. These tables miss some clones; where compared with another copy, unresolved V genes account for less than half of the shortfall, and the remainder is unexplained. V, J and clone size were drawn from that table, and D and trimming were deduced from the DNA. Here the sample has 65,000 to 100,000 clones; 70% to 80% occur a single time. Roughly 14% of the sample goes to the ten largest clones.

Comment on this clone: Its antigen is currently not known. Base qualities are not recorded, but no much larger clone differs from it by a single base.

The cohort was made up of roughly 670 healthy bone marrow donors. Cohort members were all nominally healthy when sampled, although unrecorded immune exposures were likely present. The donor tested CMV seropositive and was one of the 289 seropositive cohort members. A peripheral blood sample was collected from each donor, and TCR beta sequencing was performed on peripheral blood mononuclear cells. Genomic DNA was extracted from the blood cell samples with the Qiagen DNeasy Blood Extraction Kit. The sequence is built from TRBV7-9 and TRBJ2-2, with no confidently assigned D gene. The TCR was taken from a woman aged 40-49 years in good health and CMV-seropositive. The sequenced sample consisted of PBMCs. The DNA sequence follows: TGTGCGCCGGTACCTGCCACCGGGGAGCTGTTTTTT. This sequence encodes CAPVPATGELFF.